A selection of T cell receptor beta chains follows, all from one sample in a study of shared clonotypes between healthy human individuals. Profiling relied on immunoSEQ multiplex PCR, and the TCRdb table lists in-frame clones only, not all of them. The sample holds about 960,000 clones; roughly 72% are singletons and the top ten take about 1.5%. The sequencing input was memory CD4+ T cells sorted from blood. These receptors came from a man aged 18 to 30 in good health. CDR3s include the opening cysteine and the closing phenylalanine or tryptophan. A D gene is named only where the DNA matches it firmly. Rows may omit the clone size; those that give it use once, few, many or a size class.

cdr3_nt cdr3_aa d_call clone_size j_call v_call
TGTGCCAGCAGTGGAGGGACTAGCCGCGAGCAGTACTTC CASSGGTSREQYF TRBD2 few TRBJ2-7 TRBV6-5
TGTGCCAGCAGTCCCTTTACGGGAAGAAACGAGCAGTACTTC CASSPFTGRNEQYF - - TRBJ2-7 TRBV2
TGTGCCTGGAGTGTAAGCGACAGGTATCATCCCAACTATGGCTACACCTTC CAWSVSDRYHPNYGYTF - - TRBJ1-2 TRBV30
TGCGCCAGCAGCTTGTCCGGGGGCGCGGGCACAGATACGCAGTATTTT CASSLSGGAGTDTQYF - many TRBJ2-3 TRBV5-1
TGTGCCAGCACCCCGAGAATTACCGGGGAGCTGTTTTTT CASTPRITGELFF - - TRBJ2-2 TRBV28
TGTGCCAGCAGAGAGCGGACAGGGGGCTATGGCTACACCTTC CASRERTGGYGYTF TRBD1 - TRBJ1-2 TRBV28
TGCGCCAGCAGCTCCGCTGGAGATACGCAGTATTTT CASSSAGDTQYF - - TRBJ2-3 TRBV5-1
TGCGCCAGCAGCTTACGACTAGCGGGGGGCACAGATACGCAGTATTTT CASSLRLAGGTDTQYF TRBD2 - TRBJ2-3 TRBV5-1
TGTGCCAGCAGCCGCGGCGGGGTCTCTTCACCCCTCCACTTT CASSRGGVSSPLHF - - TRBJ1-6 TRBV11-1
TGTGCCAGCAGCTCTACCGGGACTAGCGGAACCTACGAGCAGTACTTC CASSSTGTSGTYEQYF TRBD2 few TRBJ2-7 TRBV11-2
TGTGCCAGCAGCTTGGGTAGATCCTACAATGAGCAGTTCTTC CASSLGRSYNEQFF - few TRBJ2-1 TRBV13
TGTGCCAGCAGCCGACAACACGCAGATACGCAGTATTTT CASSRQHADTQYF - - TRBJ2-3 TRBV6-5
TGTGCCAGCAGCAGGGGCGTGGGGAACACTGAAGCTTTCTTT CASSRGVGNTEAFF - - TRBJ1-1 TRBV6-5
TGTGCCAGCAGCGCGGACAGGGTCGGCACCGGGGAGCTGTTTTTT CASSADRVGTGELFF TRBD1 - TRBJ2-2 TRBV6-1
TGCGCCAGCAGCCCTCCTAGCAATGAGCAGTTCTTC CASSPPSNEQFF - - TRBJ2-1 TRBV5-1
TGTGCCAGTAGTACGACCTCAGGGCTCGAGCAGTACTTC CASSTTSGLEQYF - - TRBJ2-7 TRBV19
TGTGCCAGCAGCCAAGACAGGGCAGATCAGCCCCAGCATTTT CASSQDRADQPQHF - - TRBJ1-5 TRBV4-2
TGTGCCAGCAGCAACAGGGGAGGGTTGTATGGCTACACCTTC CASSNRGGLYGYTF TRBD1 - TRBJ1-2 TRBV6-1
TGTGCCAGCTCACCGGGACAGGGTATATACAATGAGCAGTTCTTC CASSPGQGIYNEQFF TRBD1 - TRBJ2-1 TRBV18
TGTGCCAGTAGGATCCTGAACTATGGCTACACCTTC CASRILNYGYTF - - TRBJ1-2 TRBV19
TGTGCCAGCAGCTTAATTGGCGGGAGGACAACCTACGAGCAGTACTTC CASSLIGGRTTYEQYF TRBD2 - TRBJ2-7 TRBV7-2
TGTGCCAGCAGTGATAATCAGGGAAGAAGCAATCAGCCCCAGCATTTT CASSDNQGRSNQPQHF - - TRBJ1-5 TRBV6-1
TGTGCCAGCAGCGGAAAGGGACAGGGGGGTGGAAACACCATATATTTT CASSGKGQGGGNTIYF TRBD1 - TRBJ1-3 TRBV7-2
TGTGCCTGGAGTGTTTCTGGGCGAGGTGAAAAACTGTTTTTT CAWSVSGRGEKLFF - - TRBJ1-4 TRBV30